This TCR beta chain stems from a study of T cells after yellow fever vaccination. UMIs and a universal primer site were added when TCR cDNA was made by 5'RACE template switching. Each CDR3 protein gets one entry after TCRdb re-called the 5' RACE reads with MiXCR. Here the sample spans 300,000 to 400,000 distinct CDR3 sequences, 9.5% to 15% being singletons. Germline V gene sequence: CDR1 ENHRY, CDR2 SYGVKD. CDR3 size: 16 residues. The V end was cut by 3 bases, the J end by 3 bases, with 15 bases between. This chain links TRBV10-3 with TRBJ1-3; tentatively, D is TRBD1 (6 bases). Sequencing was performed on CD4+ T cells sorted from PBMCs, taken 15 days after the yellow fever booster vaccination. The origin of this receptor is a man aged 18 to 35 who received the YFV17D yellow fever vaccine. This CDR3 reads CAISEWAGAGGNTIYF. In nucleotides, the CDR3 is TGTGCCATCAGTGAATGGGCAGGGGCAGGTGGAAACACCATATATTTT.